This entry describes one TCR beta chain. Its antigen is not identified. This sample is drawn from a study of T cell responses to AZD1222 COVID-19 vaccine. The germline V and J ends were trimmed by 4 bases and 2 bases, with 21 bases remaining between them. The CDR3 has 17 residues. Study findings and constraints: Nearly half of spike-specific TCRs reportedly target variant regions that are unmutated in the B.1.351 and B.1.1.7 variants.

Produced via immunoSEQ multiplex PCR; TCRdb's table is partial and in-frame only. The sample carries about 160,000 clones, 85% to 95% recorded once. J is TRBJ1-2 and V is TRBV5-3; D may be TRBD1 (6 bases). TRBV5-3 is placed among ORFs of uncertain function. This TCR was sampled from an adult in good health. The specimen was peripheral blood, collected on day 0 of AZD1222 vaccination. CDR3 sequence (DNA): TGTGCCAGAAGCCCGGGGGCATCGGGACCGAAGAACTATGGCTACACCTTC. It translates to CARSPGASGPKNYGYTF.